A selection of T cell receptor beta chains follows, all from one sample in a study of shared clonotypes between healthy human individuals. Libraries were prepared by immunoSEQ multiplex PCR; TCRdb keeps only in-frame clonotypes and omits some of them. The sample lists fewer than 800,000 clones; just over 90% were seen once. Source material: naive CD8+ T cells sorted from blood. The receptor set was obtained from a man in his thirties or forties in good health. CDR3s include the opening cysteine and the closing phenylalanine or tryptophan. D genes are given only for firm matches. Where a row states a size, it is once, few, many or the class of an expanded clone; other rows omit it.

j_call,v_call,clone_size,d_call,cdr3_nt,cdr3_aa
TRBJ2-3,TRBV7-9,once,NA,TGTGCCAGCAGCGCCCGAGGGACCCACGGAGCCACAGATACGCAGTATTTT,CASSARGTHGATDTQYF
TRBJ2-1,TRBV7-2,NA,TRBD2,TGTGCCAGCAGCCTGGCTAGCGGGAGAAATGAGCAGTTCTTC,CASSLASGRNEQFF
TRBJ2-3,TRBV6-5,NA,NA,TGTGCCAGCAGTTACGGGCAGAGGGCAGATACGCAGTATTTT,CASSYGQRADTQYF
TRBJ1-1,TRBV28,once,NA,TGTGCCAGCAGTCCCGTTGGGACCACTGAAGCTTTCTTT,CASSPVGTTEAFF
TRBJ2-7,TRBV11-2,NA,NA,TGTGCCAGCAGCTCCCTCTACGAGCAGTACTTC,CASSSLYEQYF
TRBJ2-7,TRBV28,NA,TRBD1,TGTGCCAGCAGTTTAAGCGCAGGGGGTTACTACGAGCAGTACTTC,CASSLSAGGYYEQYF
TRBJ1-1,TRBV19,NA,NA,TGTGCCAGTAGCCTCGGACGGAACACTGAAGCTTTCTTT,CASSLGRNTEAFF
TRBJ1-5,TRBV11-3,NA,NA,TGTGCCAGCAGCTCAGGGGTGGACACCACTAGCAATCAGCCCCAGCATTTT,CASSSGVDTTSNQPQHF
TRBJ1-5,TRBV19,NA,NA,TGTGCCAGTAGTCCCTGGGGGTATAGCAATCAGCCCCAGCATTTT,CASSPWGYSNQPQHF
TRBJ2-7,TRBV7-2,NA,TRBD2,TGTGCCAGCAGCTTGGGGACGGGGGGGCCCTACGAGCAGTACTTC,CASSLGTGGPYEQYF
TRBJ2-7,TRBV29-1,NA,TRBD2,TGCAGCGTTGAAGGGGTCCAAGCGGGGAGATACGAGCAGTACTTC,CSVEGVQAGRYEQYF
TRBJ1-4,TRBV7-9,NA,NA,TGTGCCAGCAGCACCCCTTCAAACGCCGAAAAACTGTTTTTT,CASSTPSNAEKLFF
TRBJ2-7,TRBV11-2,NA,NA,TGTGCCAGCAGCTTTCAAAGCGCTCACTACGAGCAGTACTTC,CASSFQSAHYEQYF
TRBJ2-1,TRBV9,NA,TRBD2,TGTGCCAGCAGCGTAGGGGCTGCCAGCGGGAGGGGGAATGATGAGCAGTTCTTC,CASSVGAASGRGNDEQFF
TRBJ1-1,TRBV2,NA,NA,TGTGCCAGCATTATGGCCACTGAAGCTTTCTTT,CASIMATEAFF
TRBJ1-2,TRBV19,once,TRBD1,TGTGCCAGTACCCAAACAGGGGAGTATGGCTACACCTTC,CASTQTGEYGYTF
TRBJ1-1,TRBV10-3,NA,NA,TGTGCCATCGGCGGGGTGTTCATGAACACTGAAGCTTTCTTT,CAIGGVFMNTEAFF
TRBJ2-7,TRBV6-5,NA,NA,TGTGCCAGCAGCCCCGTGCGGGACTACGAGCAGTACTTC,CASSPVRDYEQYF
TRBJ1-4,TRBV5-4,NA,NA,TGTGCCAGCAGCCCAGGGACGTCTCAGGAAAAACTGTTTTTT,CASSPGTSQEKLFF
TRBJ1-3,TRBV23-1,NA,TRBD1,TGCGCCAGCAGTCAAAGGGGACAGTTGGGAAACACCATATATTTT,CASSQRGQLGNTIYF
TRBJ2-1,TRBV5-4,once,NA,TGTGCCAGCAGCTTACCGGCGACGGGGGATGAGCAGTTCTTC,CASSLPATGDEQFF
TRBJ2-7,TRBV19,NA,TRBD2,TGTGCCAGTAGCGAGGGGACTAGCGGCTACGAGCAGTACTTC,CASSEGTSGYEQYF
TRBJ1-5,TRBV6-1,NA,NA,TGTGCCAGCAGTGAAGTTCGGCGGGCCTACAATCAGCCCCAGCATTTT,CASSEVRRAYNQPQHF
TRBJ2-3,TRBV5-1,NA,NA,TGCGCCAGCAGTAGGGGATCTACTAGCACAGATACGCAGTATTTT,CASSRGSTSTDTQYF
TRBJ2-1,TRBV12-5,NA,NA,TGTGCTAGTGGTTTGTCAGGCAATGAGCAGTTCTTC,CASGLSGNEQFF
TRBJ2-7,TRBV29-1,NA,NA,TGCAGCGTTGAAGAACAGGACTACGAGCAGTACTTC,CSVEEQDYEQYF
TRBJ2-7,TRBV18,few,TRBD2,TGTGCCAGCTCACCACCGGGAGGGGAAGAGCAGTACTTC,CASSPPGGEEQYF
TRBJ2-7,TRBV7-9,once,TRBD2,TGTGCCAGCAGCTCTCGGACTAGCGGGATCTACGAGCAGTACTTC,CASSSRTSGIYEQYF
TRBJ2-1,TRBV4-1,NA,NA,TGCGCCAGCAGCCGTGAGGAGCGGCGTAGCTCCTACAATGAGCAGTTCTTC,CASSREERRSSYNEQFF
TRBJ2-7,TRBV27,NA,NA,TGTGCCAGCAGTTTAACCGGGAGCCCCTACGAGCAGTACTTC,CASSLTGSPYEQYF
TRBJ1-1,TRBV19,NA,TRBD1,TGTGCCAGTACCTTGGGACAGATAAACACTGAAGCTTTCTTT,CASTLGQINTEAFF
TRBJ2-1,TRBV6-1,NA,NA,TGTGCCAGCAGGGGGGTTAGCGGTACCTACAATGAGCAGTTCTTC,CASRGVSGTYNEQFF
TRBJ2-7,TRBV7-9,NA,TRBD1,TGTGCCAGCATCTCCTCTGGGACAGGGCCCTACGAGCAGTACTTC,CASISSGTGPYEQYF
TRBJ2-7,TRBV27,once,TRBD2,TGTGCCAGCAGTTTCGGCCCCGGGACTAGCTCCTACGAGCAGTACTTC,CASSFGPGTSSYEQYF
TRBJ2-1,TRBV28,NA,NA,TGTGCCAGCAGGAGGACAGAAAACAATGAGCAGTTCTTC,CASRRTENNEQFF
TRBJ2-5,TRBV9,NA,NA,TGTGCCAGCAGCGTAGGTGGGAACCAAGAGACCCAGTACTTC,CASSVGGNQETQYF
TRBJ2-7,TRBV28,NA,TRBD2,TGTGCCAGCAGTCATCTAGCGGGAGCCTACGAGCAGTACTTC,CASSHLAGAYEQYF
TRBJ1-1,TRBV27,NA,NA,TGTGCCAGCCGAAGAACACAGGGTGGTAGCACTGAAGCTTTCTTT,CASRRTQGGSTEAFF
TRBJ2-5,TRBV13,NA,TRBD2,TGTGCCAGCAGCCCACCGGGACTAGCGGGAGGTAACGGAGAGACCCAGTACTTC,CASSPPGLAGGNGETQYF
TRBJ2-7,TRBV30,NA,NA,TGTGCCTGGAGTACCGGACGCGGGTACTACGAGCAGTACTTC,CAWSTGRGYYEQYF
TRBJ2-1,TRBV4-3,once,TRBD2,TGCGCCAGCAGCCAGCTAGGCATGGCTAGCGGGAGCAATGAGCAGTTCTTC,CASSQLGMASGSNEQFF
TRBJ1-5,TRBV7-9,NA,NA,TGTGCCAGCACAGTAGGGGTAGGCAATCAGCCCCAGCATTTT,CASTVGVGNQPQHF
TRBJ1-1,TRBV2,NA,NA,TGTGCCAGCAGAAGGCCTGGGCTGTGGGACACTGAAGCTTTCTTT,CASRRPGLWDTEAFF
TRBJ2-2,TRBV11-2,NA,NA,TGTGCCAGCAGCTTAGAGGTTCTGGGGACCGGGGAGCTGTTTTTT,CASSLEVLGTGELFF
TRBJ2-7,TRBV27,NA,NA,TGTGCCAGCAGTTTAGGGGATCGTTGGAGGGCGGCCCACGAGCAGTACTTC,CASSLGDRWRAAHEQYF
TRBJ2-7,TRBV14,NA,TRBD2,TGTGCCAGCAGCCAGGCCGGGACTGTGGGACTAGCGGGTAGCTACGAGCAGTACTTC,CASSQAGTVGLAGSYEQYF
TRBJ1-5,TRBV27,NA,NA,TGTGCCAGCAGTTTATATGCCGGGGCGGGGGTGGATCAGCCCCAGCATTTT,CASSLYAGAGVDQPQHF
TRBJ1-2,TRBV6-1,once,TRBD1,TGTGCCAGCAGTGAGGGCAGGGGGCTCGGTGGCTACACCTTC,CASSEGRGLGGYTF
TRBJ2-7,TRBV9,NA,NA,TGTGCCAGCAGCAGAGGGGCCGGCGAGTACGAGCAGTACTTC,CASSRGAGEYEQYF
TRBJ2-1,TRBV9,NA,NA,TGTGCCAGCAGCGTTGGCGGTGACAATGAGCAGTTCTTC,CASSVGGDNEQFF
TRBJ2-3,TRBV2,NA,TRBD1,TGTGCCAGCGGTAGAGCAGGGGGCGTGGATACGCAGTATTTT,CASGRAGGVDTQYF
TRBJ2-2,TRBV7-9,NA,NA,TGTGCCAGCAGCCCCGGACAGTACACCGGGGAGCTGTTTTTT,CASSPGQYTGELFF
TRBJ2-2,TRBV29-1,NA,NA,TGCAGCGTTGAGCTGGCGGTCGGGGAGCTGTTTTTT,CSVELAVGELFF
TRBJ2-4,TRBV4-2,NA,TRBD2,TGTGCCAGCAAATCCTTCCATAGCGGGGGGGACATTCAGTACTTC,CASKSFHSGGDIQYF
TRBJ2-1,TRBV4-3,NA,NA,TGCGCCAGCAGCCAAGATTTAGGCCTGATCTACAATGAGCAGTTCTTC,CASSQDLGLIYNEQFF
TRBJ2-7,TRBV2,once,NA,TGTGCCAGCAGTTCAGGTAGAACCTACGAGCAGTACTTC,CASSSGRTYEQYF
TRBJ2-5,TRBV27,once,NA,TGTGCCAGCAGTCTTACCGGGGCCTCTACCCAGTACTTC,CASSLTGASTQYF
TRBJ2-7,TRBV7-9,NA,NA,TGTGCCAGTATGGGGCTCAACGAGCAGTACTTC,CASMGLNEQYF